Listed below are T cell receptor beta chains from one sample, sequenced in a study of OX40 agonist ivuxolimab in advanced cancers. Some clones are missing from TCRdb's copy, which holds only in-frame ones; the method was immunoSEQ multiplex PCR. This table has 57,000 or so clones, more than 75% appearing once. The material was CD4+ or CD8+ T cells sorted from blood, obtained in a trial of the OX40 agonist ivuxolimab. These receptors originate from an adult with an advanced solid tumor such as melanoma, head and neck, liver or kidney cancer. CDR3s include the opening cysteine and the closing phenylalanine or tryptophan. Fields, in order: J gene, V gene, CDR3 protein.

TRBJ2-2	TRBV28	CASSLGRNTGELFF
TRBJ2-7	TRBV5-1	CASTRTGDTYEQYF
-	TRBV6-1	CASSEVRGAEQYF
TRBJ2-5	TRBV19	CASSISTEQETQYF
TRBJ2-7	TRBV7-9	CASSPPPWGGGYEQYF
TRBJ1-5	TRBV28	CASGGGPGWGGQPQHF
TRBJ2-1	TRBV9	CASSVPSNEQFF
-	TRBV21-1	CASSPRDRGYEQYF
TRBJ1-5	TRBV19	CASNGGLSNQPQHF
TRBJ2-5	TRBV5-1	CASSLVVGGETQYF
TRBJ2-6	TRBV6-5	CASSYSGSGANVLTF
TRBJ2-2	TRBV6-6	CASSPPAAGELFF
TRBJ2-7	TRBV7-9	CASSLSPQSSYEQYF
TRBJ2-1	TRBV19	CASSPGTSYEQFF
TRBJ2-2	TRBV27	CASSLSPVEGAGELFF
TRBJ2-5	TRBV5-1	CASSFSSFYTETQYF
TRBJ2-1	TRBV5-4	CASSLEDRDTGNEQFF
TRBJ1-1	TRBV19	CASSIDARDATHNEAFF
TRBJ2-3	TRBV9	CASSEFTDTQYF
TRBJ1-2	TRBV2	CASRSLLNYGYTF
TRBJ2-1	TRBV7-3	CASSLMGGGEQFF
TRBJ2-2	TRBV27	CASSFLGTEAGELFF
TRBJ1-2	TRBV28	CASHTQYGYTF
TRBJ2-6	TRBV4-3	CASSQGLSGANVLTF
TRBJ2-1	TRBV19	CASSIAGNSYNEQFF
TRBJ2-1	TRBV28	CASSRAGTYSYNEQFF
TRBJ2-3	TRBV19	CASSIGGTTDTQYF
TRBJ2-1	TRBV7-6	CASSKGLVDEQFF
TRBJ2-7	TRBV5-5	CASSREGLSLGEQYF
TRBJ2-2	TRBV5-1	CASSWDSGELFF
TRBJ2-2	TRBV30	CAWSPLRGGELFF
TRBJ2-1	TRBV19	CASSIGTSGSSYNEQFF
TRBJ2-7	TRBV4-2	CASSQASFASGSSYEQYF
TRBJ2-5	TRBV7-8	CASSSIILLAGVQETQYF
TRBJ2-3	TRBV5-6	CASSALSATSTDTQYF
TRBJ1-2	TRBV18	CASSTEPGPLANGYTF
TRBJ2-1	TRBV7-2	CASSLQENNEQFF
TRBJ2-1	TRBV6-6	CASSYGPTLNEQFF
TRBJ2-3	TRBV7-3	CASSLTGGTKDTQYF
TRBJ2-7	TRBV5-4	CASSGTGVYEQYF
TRBJ1-5	TRBV7-9	CASSPGRQPQHF
TRBJ1-1	TRBV19	CASSSDWTGTEAFF
TRBJ1-5	TRBV6-5	CASSSGQHNQPQHF
TRBJ2-2	TRBV6-4	CASSVLGGTNTGELFF
TRBJ1-5	TRBV6-5	CASSYSISGGQPQHF
TRBJ2-7	TRBV19	CASSIPGYEQYF
TRBJ2-2	TRBV30	CAWIRQLNTGELFF
TRBJ2-7	TRBV7-2	CASSYTGAPYEQYF